This is a list of T cell receptor beta chains from one sample in a study of T cells in Graves' hyperthyroidism and ophthalmopathy. One entry per CDR3 protein results from TCRdb running MiXCR on the multiplex PCR reads. The sample shows approximately 380,000 distinct CDR3 sequences, about 18% of them seen only once. Source material: blood. These receptors were obtained from a woman under 30 with Graves' hyperthyroidism. Each CDR3 is given with its conserved first and last residue. D genes are given only for firm matches. The size of a clone is reported for some rows only, either as once, few or many, or as a class for expanded clones.

14,many,TRBV19,TRBJ1-1,-,TGTGCCAGTAGTACAACAGGGCAGGCCACTGAAGCTTTCTTT,CASSTTGQATEAFF
15,many,TRBV6-1,TRBJ2-5,-,TGTGCCAGCAGTGAAACGGGACCCTTGGGGGAGACCCAGTACTTC,CASSETGPLGETQYF
15,-,TRBV5-6,TRBJ2-7,-,TGTGCCAGCAGCTTCCTCCTAGCCCCGTCCTACGAGCAGTACTTC,CASSFLLAPSYEQYF
15,-,TRBV11-2,TRBJ2-7,TRBD1,TGTGCCAGCAGCTTAAACAGGGGGGCGAACTACGAGCAGTACTTC,CASSLNRGANYEQYF
14,many,TRBV12-3/TRBV12-4,TRBJ1-5,-,TGTGCCAGCATCATGTCAGGGACGGGGCAGCCCCAGCATTTT,CASIMSGTGQPQHF
13,-,TRBV10-1,TRBJ2-5,-,TGCGCCAGCAGTGATATTAACCAAGAGACCCAGTACTTC,CASSDINQETQYF
17,few,TRBV16,TRBJ1-6,-,TGTGCCAGCAGCCAGGGGACGGCGAGCTCCTATAATTCACCCCTCCACTTT,CASSQGTASSYNSPLHF
15,many,TRBV5-8,TRBJ1-2,-,TGTGCCAGCAGCTTGGCCCTTGCGGCCGCCTATGGCTACACCTTC,CASSLALAAAYGYTF
14,many,TRBV6-1,TRBJ2-5,-,TGTGCCAGCAGTGTTCCCGCGGGGAGGGAGACCCAGTACTTC,CASSVPAGRETQYF
14,-,TRBV30,TRBJ2-7,-,TGTGCCTGGAGTATGACCGGGGGCTTTTGGCAGCAGTACTTC,CAWSMTGGFWQQYF
16,many,TRBV5-1,TRBJ1-1,-,TGCGCCAGCAGTGGACCTCCGCTAGGGGTGAACACTGAAGCTTTCTTT,CASSGPPLGVNTEAFF
15,-,TRBV20-1,TRBJ1-2,-,TGCAGTGCTAGAGACCTTACAGCACCCGGCTATGGCTACACCTTC,CSARDLTAPGYGYTF
15,-,TRBV20-1,TRBJ2-7,TRBD1,TGCAGTGCTAGAGATCACAGGGGAGTCCTCTACGAGCAGTACTTC,CSARDHRGVLYEQYF
13,many,TRBV10-3,TRBJ2-7,TRBD1,TGTGCCATCAGTGAGGACAGGGGCGGGGAGCAGTACTTC,CAISEDRGGEQYF
13,many,TRBV27,TRBJ2-7,TRBD1,TGTGCCAGCAGTACAGGGACAGGGGGCGAGCAGTACTTC,CASSTGTGGEQYF
12,many,TRBV3-1,TRBJ2-2,-,TGTGCCAGCAGCCAAGACACCGGGGAGCTGTTTTTT,CASSQDTGELFF
14,-,TRBV24-1,TRBJ1-2,-,TGTGCCACCAGTGACCCCGGACGGAACTATGGCTACAGCTTC,CATSDPGRNYGYSF
15,many,TRBV9,TRBJ1-1,-,TGTGCCAGCAGCCCATCGAGCGGCCTGAACACTGAAGCTTTCTTT,CASSPSSGLNTEAFF
13,many,TRBV14,TRBJ2-7,-,TGTGCCAGCAGGGAGAGGAGTTCCTACGAGCAGTACTTC,CASRERSSYEQYF
16,many,TRBV6-1,TRBJ2-5,-,TGTGCCAGCAGTGAAGCAGGGGAAACGTGGGGGGAGACCCAGTACTTC,CASSEAGETWGETQYF
12,many,TRBV20-1,TRBJ2-7,-,TGCAGTGCTAGAGATGGACGGGGCGAGCAGTACTTC,CSARDGRGEQYF
13,few,TRBV3-1,TRBJ1-2,-,TGTGCCAGCAGCCAATCAGGGCCAGATGGCTACACCTTC,CASSQSGPDGYTF
14,many,TRBV20-1,TRBJ2-7,TRBD1,TGCAGTGCTGATGCGACAGGGTCAATCTACGAGCAGTACTTC,CSADATGSIYEQYF
15,many,TRBV28,TRBJ1-2,-,TGTGCCAGCAGTTTATCGTCACGGCAGGCTTATGGCTACACCTTC,CASSLSSRQAYGYTF
14,many,TRBV5-1,TRBJ2-5,-,TGCGCCAGCAGCTTGACAGGGAGGGAAGAGACCCAGTACTTC,CASSLTGREETQYF
17,few,TRBV11-1,TRBJ2-5,TRBD2,TGTGCCAGCAGCTTAGTTGGCGGGGGGGTCCTCCAAGAGACCCAGTACTTC,CASSLVGGGVLQETQYF
16,many,TRBV27,TRBJ2-5,-,TGTGCCAGCGCCCCATTTTGGCTGGGAGGTGGGGAGACCCAGTACTTC,CASAPFWLGGGETQYF
15,many,TRBV6-1,TRBJ2-5,-,TGTGCCAGCACGAGACTGACTGGAGCGATAGAGACCCAGTACTTC,CASTRLTGAIETQYF
13,many,TRBV6-1,TRBJ2-2,-,TGTGCCAGCTGGACAGCGAACACCGGGGAGCTGTTTTTT,CASWTANTGELFF
15,many,TRBV29-1,TRBJ2-7,-,TGCAGCGTTGAAGATGACGCCCAGCTCTCCTACGAGCAGTACTTC,CSVEDDAQLSYEQYF
16,-,TRBV24-1,TRBJ2-5,-,TGTGCCACCAGTGATTCCAACGACTGGGGGCAAGAGACCCAGTACTTC,CATSDSNDWGQETQYF
15,many,TRBV19,TRBJ1-6,-,TGTGCCAGTAGTATTGACAGGAGCGGGGATTCACCCCTCCACTTT,CASSIDRSGDSPLHF
17,many,TRBV11-2,TRBJ2-5,TRBD2,TGTGCCAGCAGCTCCGGGACTAGCGGGGGGTACCAAGAGACCCAGTACTTC,CASSSGTSGGYQETQYF
16,many,TRBV12-3/TRBV12-4,TRBJ1-1,TRBD1,TGTGCCAGCACCTCTTCAGGGGGACAGGGGGCCACTGAAGCTTTCTTT,CASTSSGGQGATEAFF
16,many,TRBV7-7,TRBJ1-3,TRBD1,TGTGCTAGCAGCTTAGGGACAGGATCCTCTGGAAACACCATATATTTT,CASSLGTGSSGNTIYF
17,-,TRBV7-2,TRBJ2-2,-,TGTGCCAGCAGCTTAGTCGCTCAAAGCCGAACGACCGGGGAGCTGTTTTTT,CASSLVAQSRTTGELFF
14,many,TRBV7-2,TRBJ1-3,-,TGTGCCAGCAGCTTAGTTGGATCCGGAAACACCATATATTTT,CASSLVGSGNTIYF
12,many,TRBV10-1,TRBJ1-2,TRBD1,TGCGCCAAATCAACAGGGGACTATGGCTACACCTTC,CAKSTGDYGYTF
14,-,TRBV19,TRBJ2-2,-,TGTGCCAGTAGTATAGCCGTGGAAACCGGGGAGCTGTTTTTT,CASSIAVETGELFF
15,many,TRBV27,TRBJ1-1,-,TGTGCCAGCAGTTTCGGGGACCCCTGGATCACTGAAGCTTTCTTT,CASSFGDPWITEAFF
15,many,TRBV2,TRBJ1-1,-,TGTGCCAGCAGTGAAGGGCAGGGCCTAGGGACTGAAGCTTTCTTT,CASSEGQGLGTEAFF
14,many,TRBV19,TRBJ2-7,-,TGTGCCAGTAGTAACCCAGGGGCCCACTACGAGCAGTACTTC,CASSNPGAHYEQYF
14,many,TRBV7-9,TRBJ2-5,-,TGTGCCAGCAGCGTTTTAGGGGGCCAAGAGACCCAGTACTTC,CASSVLGGQETQYF
13,many,TRBV19,TRBJ1-1,-,TGTGCCAGTACCTTTAACGAAAGGGGCTCAGCTTTCTTT,CASTFNERGSAFF
15,many,TRBV15,TRBJ2-2,-,TGTGCCACCAGCAGAGGGTGGGGCGATGTCGGGGAGCTGTTTTTT,CATSRGWGDVGELFF
18,-,TRBV18,TRBJ1-5,-,TGTGCCAGCTCACCTAATAACCCGTTGTTGAGCAGAAATCAGCCCCAGCATTTT,CASSPNNPLLSRNQPQHF
14,many,TRBV12-3/TRBV12-4,TRBJ1-2,-,TGTGCCAGCAGTCATAACAGGGTGAGGGCTGGCTACACCTTC,CASSHNRVRAGYTF
15,many,TRBV25-1,TRBJ1-2,-,TGTGCCAGCAGTGAATATGACACGACCAACTATGGCTACACCTTC,CASSEYDTTNYGYTF
15,many,TRBV7-6,TRBJ2-2,TRBD2,TGTGCCAGCAGCTTAGTTCAGGGAGGGACCGGGGAGCTGTTTTTT,CASSLVQGGTGELFF
14,many,TRBV6-1,TRBJ1-2,TRBD1,TGTGCCAGCAGATGGACAGGAAGGGGTGATGGCTACACCTTC,CASRWTGRGDGYTF
15,many,TRBV7-9,TRBJ2-7,TRBD2,TGTGCCAGCAGCGACCGGGGGGGACCCTCCGACGAGCAGTACTTC,CASSDRGGPSDEQYF
15,many,TRBV18,TRBJ2-5,-,TGTGCCAGCTCACCACCGCCCGCAGAATTAGAGACCCAGTACTTC,CASSPPPAELETQYF
18,-,TRBV5-1,TRBJ2-7,TRBD2,TGCGCCAGCAGCAGGAGGTCTAGCGGGGGGCCTAACACCTACGAGCAGTACTTC,CASSRRSSGGPNTYEQYF
13,many,TRBV10-1,TRBJ2-7,TRBD1,TGCGCCAGCAGTGAGTCGGGGACAGGCGAGCAGTACTTC,CASSESGTGEQYF
15,many,TRBV5-1,TRBJ1-1,-,TGCGCCAGCAGCTTGGCTCTGAGACGGGGCACTGAAGCTTTCTTT,CASSLALRRGTEAFF
14,many,TRBV15,TRBJ1-6,-,TGTGCCACCAGCAGAACTACCGGGACATCGGCACTCCACTTT,CATSRTTGTSALHF
16,many,TRBV15,TRBJ1-1,-,TGTGCCACCAGCAGAGATCGTGTTGGGGGAGGCGCTGAAGCTTTCTTT,CATSRDRVGGGAEAFF
16,many,TRBV20-1,TRBJ1-5,-,TGCAGTGCTAGAGCTCCTCTGGACAGTCCTAATCAGCCCCAGCATTTT,CSARAPLDSPNQPQHF
14,many,TRBV4-2,TRBJ2-7,-,TGTGCCAGCAGCCAAGATGTGCAGGTTTACGAGCAGTACTTC,CASSQDVQVYEQYF